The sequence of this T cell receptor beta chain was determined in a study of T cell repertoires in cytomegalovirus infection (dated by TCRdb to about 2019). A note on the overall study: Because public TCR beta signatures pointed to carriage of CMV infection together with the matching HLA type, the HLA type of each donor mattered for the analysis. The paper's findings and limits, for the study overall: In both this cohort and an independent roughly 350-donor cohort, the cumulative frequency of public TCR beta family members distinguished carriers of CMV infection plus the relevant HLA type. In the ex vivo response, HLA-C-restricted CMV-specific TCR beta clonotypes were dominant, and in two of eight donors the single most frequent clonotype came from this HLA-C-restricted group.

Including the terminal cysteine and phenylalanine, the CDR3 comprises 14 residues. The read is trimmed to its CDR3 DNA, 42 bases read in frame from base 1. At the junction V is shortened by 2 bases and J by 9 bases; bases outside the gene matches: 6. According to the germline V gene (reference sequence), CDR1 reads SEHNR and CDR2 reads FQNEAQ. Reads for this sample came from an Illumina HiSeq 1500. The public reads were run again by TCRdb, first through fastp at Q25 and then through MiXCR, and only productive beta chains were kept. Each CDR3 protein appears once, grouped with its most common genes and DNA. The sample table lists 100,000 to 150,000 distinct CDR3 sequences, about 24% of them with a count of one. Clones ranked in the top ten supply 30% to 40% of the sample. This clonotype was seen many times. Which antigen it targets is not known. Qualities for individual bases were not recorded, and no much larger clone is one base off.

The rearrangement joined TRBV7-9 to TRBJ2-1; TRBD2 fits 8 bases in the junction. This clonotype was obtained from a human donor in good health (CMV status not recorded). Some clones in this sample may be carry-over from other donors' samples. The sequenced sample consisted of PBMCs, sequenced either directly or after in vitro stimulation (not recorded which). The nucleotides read TGTGCCAGCAGCTTATGGAGCGGGAGAGGTGAGCAGTTCTTC. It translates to CASSLWSGRGEQFF.